What follows are 27 T cell receptor beta chains derived from one specimen sequenced in a study of blood T cells in healthy people across ages. Together with a sample-barcoded 5' primer, a J-beta primer mix was included in a second PCR lasting about 7 to 12 cycles. One entry per CDR3 protein, called by TCRdb with MiXCR from the 5' RACE reads. The data hold roughly 1,000,000 distinct CDR3 sequences, with approximately 26% observed a single time. The sample was also reused in another study, on T cells of mothers and their children.

Sequencing was done on a sample of blood. The source is a girl aged 2-9 years in good health.

This chain links TRBV6-1 with TRBJ2-7; TRBD1 aligns across 8 bases. V lost 4 bases, J lost 0 bases, and 8 bases stayed unmatched. Germline V CDR1 and CDR2: MNHNS, SASEGT. The CDR3 is made up of 16 amino acids. CDR3 sequence (DNA): TGTGCCAGCAGTGCCCCGGGACAGGATCCCTCCTACGAGCAGTACTTC. It is translated as CASSAPGQDPSYEQYF.

The genes are TRBV7-9 and TRBJ1-2; TRBD1 is a possible D gene (6 bases). This CDR3 has 14 amino acids. V was pared by 1 base and J by 6 bases, with 12 bases between. CDR1 is SEHNR and CDR2 is FQNEAQ in the germline V gene (reference sequence). CDR3 in amino acids: CASSLGLGADGYTF. The CDR3 nucleotides are TGTGCCAGCAGCTTAGGATTGGGGGCAGATGGCTACACCTTC.

This clonotype was recorded a few times. The chain joins TRBV29-1 to TRBJ2-1; 9 nucleotides match TRBD2. Trimming took 8 bases from V and 5 from J; bases not matched to a gene: 7. Germline CDR1 reads SQVTM; CDR2 reads ANQGSEA. The CDR3 contains 13 residues. CDR3 region: CSSGTSRDNEQFF. Here the CDR3 DNA reads TGCAGCTCAGGGACTAGCAGGGACAATGAGCAGTTCTTC.

The rearrangement uses TRBV29-1 and TRBJ1-3, with D uncertain. CDR3 length: 13 amino acids. The germline gives CDR1 SQVTM, CDR2 ANQGSEA. The germline V and J ends were trimmed by 2 bases and 4 bases, with 9 bases remaining between them. CDR3 sequence reads: CSVEKGAGNTIYF. The CDR3 DNA reads as TGCAGCGTTGAAAAGGGCGCCGGAAACACCATATATTTT.

This clonotype was counted only a few times. CDR3 sequence reads: CSVAGEQETQYF. The CDR3 nucleotides read TGCAGCGTTGCGGGGGAACAAGAGACCCAGTACTTC. The chain employs TRBV29-1 and TRBJ2-5; D perhaps matches TRBD2 (6 bases). The CDR3 runs 12 residues. Germline-derived CDR1 and CDR2 are SQVTM and ANQGSEA. V lost 4 bases and J lost 2, with 8 bases in between.

The chain carries TRBV29-1 and TRBJ1-1; 8 bases align to TRBD1. CDR1 and CDR2 from the germline V gene are SQVTM and ANQGSEA. The CDR3 covers 12 residues. Trimming at V came to 7 bases and at J to 0 bases, leaving 1 base not matched to a gene. Written as DNA, the CDR3 is TGCAGCGGGGACAGGATGAACACTGAAGCTTTCTTT. Translating gives CSGDRMNTEAFF.

The chain carries TRBV6-2 or TRBV6-3 and TRBJ2-4; tentative D call: TRBD2 (6 bases). The V gene's germline CDR1 is MNHEY and CDR2 SVGEGT. Trimming took off 5 bases at V and 0 bases at J, with 29 bases between the two ends. The CDR3 has 21 amino acids. For the CDR3, the DNA is TGTGCCAGCAGTCACCCGTGGACTACCAACAGCAAAACACTAGCCAAAAACATTCAGTACTTC. This translates into CASSHPWTTNSKTLAKNIQYF.

The V and J genes are TRBV20-1 and TRBJ2-7; weak D call: TRBD2 (7 bases). Germline CDR1 and CDR2: DFQATT and SNEGSKA (reference sequence). Trimming cost V 1 base and J 3 bases, with 16 bases left between them. This CDR3 is built from 15 residues. CDR3 sequence reads: CSARGDRGGNYEQYF. DNA for the CDR3: TGCAGTGCTAGAGGGGATAGGGGGGGCAACTACGAGCAGTACTTC.

The chain has TRBV10-3 and TRBJ2-2; TRBD2 is a possible D gene (6 bases). Looked up from germline, CDR1 is ENHRY and CDR2 is SYGVKD. CDR3 length: 15 residues. V lost 2 bases and J lost 2, with 9 bases in between. The CDR3 loop reads CAISEPGDNTGELFF. The CDR3 DNA reads as TGTGCCATCAGTGAGCCGGGGGACAACACCGGGGAGCTGTTTTTT.

This clonotype was observed a handful of times. The V call is TRBV12-3 or TRBV12-4, the J call TRBJ2-2, with D unclear. The CDR3 runs to 13 residues. V was shortened by 3 bases and J by 6 bases, with 8 bases between the two germline ends. CDR3 in DNA: TGTGCCAGCAGTTTTATGGTAGCCGGGGAGCTGTTTTTT. It yields the protein CASSFMVAGELFF.

The rearrangement joins TRBV20-1 to TRBJ2-3; possible D gene TRBD1, 5 bases. Between the trimmed V and J ends, which lost 5 bases and 5 bases, there was a span of 8 bases. Germline V CDR1 and CDR2: DFQATT, SNEGSKA (reference sequence). The CDR3 spans 11 residues. CDR3 protein: CSARTGDTQYF. CDR3 sequence (DNA): TGCAGTGCTCGAACAGGAGATACGCAGTATTTT.

This clonotype has a handful of counts. Since no conserved phenylalanine or tryptophan closes the CDR3, a read error is the likely cause. The CDR3 loop is CASSSQGLEGYTL. Written as DNA, the CDR3 is TGTGCCAGCAGCTCCCAAGGGCTGGAGGGCTACACCCTC. The chain combines TRBV13 with TRBJ1-2; D is undetermined. The germline V and J ends were trimmed by 4 bases and 8 bases, with 14 bases remaining between them. Germline CDR1 and CDR2: PRHDT and FYEKMQ (reference sequence). This CDR3 region has 13 residues.

This clonotype came up a few times. This chain uses TRBV28 with TRBJ2-1; D possibly corresponds to TRBD2 (6 bases). CDR1 MDHEN and CDR2 SYDVKM come from the germline V gene. V lost 5 bases to trimming and J lost 2 bases, with 19 bases between them. The CDR3 spans 17 residues. The CDR3 DNA reads as TGTGCCAGCAGTCCGCATTTTGGCGGGGCTCCCTACAATGAGCAGTTCTTC. It yields the protein CASSPHFGGAPYNEQFF.

The chain carries TRBV5-1 and TRBJ2-5; D may match TRBD1 or TRBD2 (6 bases each). The CDR3 length is 14 residues. Germline V gives CDR1 SGHRS, CDR2 YFSETQ. V was pared by 5 bases and J by 3 bases, with 14 bases between. The CDR3 spells CASSGGGREETQYF. In DNA form, the CDR3 reads TGCGCCAGCAGTGGAGGGGGTAGGGAAGAGACCCAGTACTTC. Based on the CDR3 plus reference TRBV5-1 and TRBJ2-5, the full variable domain is KAGVTQTPRYLIKTRGQQVTLSCSPISGHRSVSWYQQTPGQGLQFLFEYFSETQRNKGNFPGRFSGRQFSNSRSEMNVSTLELGDSALYLCASSGGGREETQYFGPGTRLLVL.

The gene calls are TRBV6-5 and TRBJ2-6; no clear D gene. The CDR3 length is 15 residues. Germline CDR1 MNHEY, CDR2 SVGAGI. Deletions cut 4 bases from V and 2 bases from J, with 9 bases between. The DNA of the CDR3 is TGTGCCAGCAGTTCCCAGACCCCTGGGGCCAACGTCCTGACTTTC. Protein: CASSSQTPGANVLTF.

This clonotype has ten or more counts. At one of its ends the junction is not consistent with the germline gene, which may arise from a read error. The V call is TRBV5-1, the J call TRBJ2-7; no definite D call. CDR1 SGHRS and CDR2 YFSETQ come from the germline V gene. CDR3 length: 11 amino acids. The CDR3 sequence: CASSLGIEQYF. The CDR3 nucleotides are TGTGCCAGCAGTTTAGGGATCGAGCAGTACTTC. The variable domain in full, with the rest retrieved from reference TRBV5-1 and TRBJ2-7, is KAGVTQTPRYLIKTRGQQVTLSCSPISGHRSVSWYQQTPGQGLQFLFEYFSETQRNKGNFPGRFSGRQFSNSRSEMNVSTLELGDSALYLCASSLGIEQYFGPGTRLTVT.

This clonotype was picked up a small number of times. This chain joins TRBV5-4 and TRBJ2-5, with 7 bases lining up with TRBD1. This CDR3 is built from 13 residues. Losses at the gene ends were 1 base for V and 4 bases for J; bases not matched to a gene: 1. The germline V gene has CDR1 SGHNT and CDR2 YYREEE (reference sequence). The CDR3 here is CASSLRTGETQYF. CDR3 nucleotides: TGTGCCAGCAGCTTGAGGACAGGAGAGACCCAGTACTTC.

This clonotype appeared once. The chain employs TRBV25-1 and TRBJ1-1; maybe TRBD1 (6 bases). The germline gives CDR1 MGHDK, CDR2 SYGVNS. Trimming pared 3 bases from V and 6 bases from J, leaving 17 bases between. The CDR3 runs 15 residues. In DNA, the CDR3 is TGTGCCAGCAGTGAGGCGGGGCGGGGGGCACCTGAAGCTTTCTTT. The encoded protein is CASSEAGRGAPEAFF.

The CDR3 reads CASSEALAPRGYSNQPQHF. In DNA form, the CDR3 reads TGTGCCAGCAGTGAAGCCCTGGCCCCCAGGGGTTATAGCAATCAGCCCCAGCATTTT. The V and J genes are TRBV2 and TRBJ1-5, with D perhaps matching TRBD1 (6 bases). Germline V gene lookup returns CDR1 SNHLY and CDR2 FYNNEI. This CDR3 contains 19 residues. V lost 0 bases and J 0 bases, leaving 18 bases between the germline ends.

V is TRBV6-5 and J is TRBJ2-5, with D maybe TRBD1 (6 bases). The CDR3 contains 15 residues. V was pared by 6 bases and J by 0 bases, with 14 bases between. The V gene's germline CDR1 is MNHEY and CDR2 SVGAGI. The CDR3 nucleotides are TGTGCCAGCAGCCCAACGGGACACAACCAAGAGACCCAGTACTTC. Its protein is CASSPTGHNQETQYF.

J is TRBJ2-1 and V is TRBV6-1, with a possible D match to TRBD2 (5 bases). This CDR3 is built from 14 residues. The V and J ends lost 8 bases and 7 bases respectively, with 18 bases between them. Germline CDR1 is MNHNS and CDR2 is SASEGT. The CDR3 sequence is CASVGITQRNEQFF. Written as DNA, the CDR3 is TGTGCCAGCGTGGGGATAACTCAGCGGAATGAGCAGTTCTTC.

This clonotype was detected only a few times. This sequence joins TRBV3-1 and TRBJ2-5; 7 bases are shared with TRBD1. The J call may not be correct, given that the DNA end is closer to TRBJ2-7. The CDR3 totals 15 residues. Germline V lookup: CDR1 LGHDT, CDR2 YNNKEL (reference sequence). The chain's CDR3 is CASSFLTGTAYEQYF. The CDR3 coding sequence is TGTGCCAGCAGCTTCCTAACCGGGACAGCCTACGAGCAGTACTTC.

This clonotype has just a few counts. The rearrangement links TRBV13 to TRBJ2-7; 8 bases map to TRBD2. With V trimmed by 5 bases and J by 4 bases, 10 bases remained unmatched. Per germline, CDR1 PRHDT and CDR2 FYEKMQ (reference sequence). CDR3 size: 15 residues. The CDR3 DNA sequence: TGTGCCAGCAGCCGACCAGCGGGGGAAAGATACGAGCAGTACTTC. It codes for CASSRPAGERYEQYF.

V and J are TRBV9 and TRBJ2-5; 10 nucleotides agree with TRBD1. The end of the DNA fits TRBJ2-7 better, so the J call may be wrong. This CDR3 has 15 residues. Germline V gene data show CDR1 as SGDLS and CDR2 as YYNGEE. The CDR3 region is CASSASGTGADEQYF. The CDR3 DNA reads TGTGCCAGCAGCGCCTCCGGGACAGGGGCGGACGAGCAGTACTTC.

The rearrangement uses TRBV4-1 and TRBJ2-5, with a possible D match to TRBD1 (5 bases). With the DNA end fitting TRBJ2-7 better, the J assignment may be wrong. CDR3 length: 19 amino acids. The germline CDR1 and CDR2 sequences are MGHRA and YSYEKL. The CDR3 bases are TGCGCCAGCAGCCACCCTACCTGGGGCCCCTTCGCCCCCTCTTACGAGCAGTACTTC. This codes for CASSHPTWGPFAPSYEQYF.

This clonotype was recorded a few times. The genes are TRBV5-1 and TRBJ2-5; a weak D match, TRBD1 (5 bases). The assigned J gene may be wrong: the sequence end matches TRBJ2-1 better. In germline, CDR1 is SGHRS, CDR2 YFSETQ. The length of the CDR3 is 14 residues. The CDR3 here is CASSLPGLGYEQFF. The CDR3 coding sequence is TGCGCCAGCAGCTTGCCAGGGCTTGGCTATGAGCAGTTCTTC.

The chain uses TRBV20-1 and TRBJ1-1; D remains ambiguous. V shed 0 bases and J shed 5 bases, with 16 bases lying between them. CDR1 is DFQATT and CDR2 is SNEGSKA in the germline V gene (reference sequence). This CDR3 has 15 amino acids. CDR3 in DNA: TGCAGTGCTAGAGATCCGCCGGCAGGACTTACTGAAGCTTTCTTT. Its translation is CSARDPPAGLTEAFF.